The 8 T cell receptor beta chains below come from one sample, sequenced in a study of blood T cell repertoires in COVID-19. Profiled with immunoSEQ multiplex PCR; TCRdb holds only in-frame clones, not every one. The sample lists 120,000 or so clones, about 85% seen once, with more than 6.5% in the top ten. Material: peripheral blood. These receptors all stem from a man at least 80 years old with active or convalescent COVID-19.

The chain combines TRBV7-9 with TRBJ2-5, with 8 positions matching TRBD1. Germline V CDR1 and CDR2: SEHNR, FQNEAQ (reference sequence). The V segment lost 6 bases and the J segment 5 bases; nucleotides outside the gene matches: 8. CDR3 size: 14 residues. The DNA for the CDR3 is TGTGCCAGCAGACAACCAGGGGGCCGGGAGACCCAGTACTTC. This gives the protein CASRQPGGRETQYF.

This clone was seen more than once but under ten times. The chain has TRBV30 and TRBJ1-2; D is ambiguous. Germline assignment: CDR1 GTSNPN and CDR2 SVGIG (reference sequence). This CDR3 has 12 residues. V shed 2 bases and J shed 7 bases, with 11 bases lying between them. The DNA for the CDR3 is TGTGCCTGGAGTTTGACCTTAGCTGGCTACACCTTC. Residues: CAWSLTLAGYTF.

The rearrangement uses TRBV19 and TRBJ1-4, with D perhaps matching TRBD1 (6 bases). V shed 10 bases and J shed 6 bases, with 27 bases lying between them. The CDR3 totals 17 residues. The germline CDR1 and CDR2 sequences are LNHDA and SQIVND (reference sequence). The CDR3 DNA reads as TGTGCCACCGGACAGACGGTAGTTGTAGGTGGTGATGAAAAACTGTTTTTT. As protein: CATGQTVVVGGDEKLFF.

The chain couples TRBV18 to TRBJ2-7; 7 bases are shared with TRBD2. V dropped 3 bases and J dropped 3; count of bases not matched to a gene: 2. Looked up from germline, CDR1 is KGHSH and CDR2 is LQKENI. This CDR3 has 13 amino acids. The CDR3 region has the DNA TGTGCCAGCTCACCGGGGAGGGACTACGAGCAGTACTTC. Residues: CASSPGRDYEQYF.

J is TRBJ2-7 and V is TRBV2, with D hard to call. V dropped 7 bases and J dropped 8 bases, with 12 bases sitting between them. CDR3 length: 11 residues. The germline V gene encodes CDR1 SNHLY and CDR2 FYNNEI. The CDR3 coding sequence is TGTGCCAGCACCAACGACATCCAGCAGTACTTC. This gives the protein CASTNDIQQYF. Full variable domain (remainder filled in from reference TRBV2 and TRBJ2-7): EPEVTQTPSHQVTQMGQEVILRCVPISNHLYFYWYRQILGQKVEFLVSFYNNEISEKSEIFDDQFSVERPDGSNFTLKIRSTKLEDSAMYFCASTNDIQQYFGPGTRLTVT.

This chain connects TRBV16 to TRBJ2-1; 10 positions agree with TRBD2. CDR3 length: 19 amino acids. J was trimmed by 4 bases and V by 4 bases; bases with no gene match: 16. Germline assignment: CDR1 KGHSY and CDR2 FQNENV. CDR3 sequence reads: CASSPHPSGRAGRYNEQFF. The CDR3 DNA reads TGTGCCAGCAGCCCCCACCCCAGCGGGAGGGCGGGTCGGTACAATGAGCAGTTCTTC.

The chain couples TRBV6-1 to TRBJ2-1; D gene unclear. In germline, CDR1 is MNHNS, CDR2 SASEGT. The CDR3 is made up of 16 amino acids. The V end was cut by 4 bases, the J end by 6 bases, with 19 bases between. The chain's CDR3 is CASSGLRSLRPNEQFF. The CDR3 region has the DNA TGTGCCAGCAGTGGATTGAGGAGTTTAAGGCCCAATGAGCAGTTCTTC.

This sequence joins TRBV6-5 and TRBJ2-7, with 7 bases matching TRBD1. Germline values: CDR1 MNHEY, CDR2 SVGAGI. This CDR3 comprises 13 residues. V lost 7 bases and J lost 5; bases outside the gene matches: 8. The CDR3: CASTKGTEDEQYF. Here the CDR3 DNA reads TGTGCCAGCACCAAGGGGACAGAGGACGAGCAGTACTTC.